This is a list of T cell receptor beta chains from one sample in a study of blood T cell repertoires in COVID-19. Sequencing was performed with immunoSEQ multiplex PCR; in TCRdb, only in-frame clones are kept and a portion is missing. Found here are about 300,000 clones, around 92% of them singletons; the top ten hold 2.5% to 3%. The sequenced sample consisted of PBMCs or T cells enriched from blood (not recorded which). These receptors came from a woman aged 50 to 60 who had been exposed to COVID-19. CDR3s include the opening cysteine and the closing phenylalanine or tryptophan. D genes are given only for firm matches. Clone size is shown for a subset of rows, as once, few, many or a class of expanded clone.

v_call	d_call	j_call	clone_size	cdr3_nt	cdr3_aa
TRBV7-8	TRBD1	TRBJ1-4	.	TGTGCCAGCAGCCCATATAGGGGGCAAAGTGGTACTAATGAAAAACTGTTTTTT	CASSPYRGQSGTNEKLFF
TRBV4-1	.	TRBJ2-1	.	TGCGCCAGCAGCCAAGGGACAGTAGCCTACAATGAGCAGTTCTTC	CASSQGTVAYNEQFF
TRBV7-2	TRBD2	TRBJ2-5	.	TGTGCCAGCAGCTTTCGGCGCGGGGGGTACCAAGAGACCCAGTACTTC	CASSFRRGGYQETQYF
TRBV19	.	TRBJ1-4	.	TGTGCCAGTCGATCGAACAGGTTTTATGAAAAACTGTTTTTT	CASRSNRFYEKLFF
TRBV12-3/TRBV12-4	.	TRBJ2-7	.	TGTGCCAGCAGTGCCTACCACGAGCAGTACTTC	CASSAYHEQYF
TRBV6-5	TRBD1	TRBJ1-4	.	TGTGCCAGCAACTGGAGGGGGCAGGAGGATGAAAAACTGTTTTTT	CASNWRGQEDEKLFF
TRBV19	TRBD1	TRBJ1-2	.	TGTGCCAGTAGTATTCTTGGACAGGACTCCTATGGCTACACCTTC	CASSILGQDSYGYTF
TRBV12-3/TRBV12-4	TRBD1	TRBJ1-1	.	TGTGCCAGCAGGTTGGACAGGGCAGGAGCTTTCTTT	CASRLDRAGAFF
TRBV3-1/TRBV3-2	TRBD2	TRBJ2-1	once	TGTGCCAGCACCGTTAGCGGGGGGAATGAGCAGTTCTTC	CASTVSGGNEQFF
TRBV20-1	.	TRBJ1-1	.	TGCAGTGCTAGTTCGGGGAACACTGAAGCTTTCTTT	CSASSGNTEAFF
TRBV10-3	.	TRBJ2-3	.	TGTGCCATCAGTGGTTCACAGGGAACAGATACGCAGTATTTT	CAISGSQGTDTQYF
TRBV19	TRBD2	TRBJ2-5	.	TGTGCCAGTAGCGGGACTAGCGGGGGCCAGGGGGAGACCCAGTACTTC	CASSGTSGGQGETQYF
TRBV6-2/TRBV6-3	TRBD1	TRBJ1-1	once	TGTGCCAGCAGTTACCAGGGGGCTGGGGCTGAAGCTTTCTTT	CASSYQGAGAEAFF
TRBV7-2	.	TRBJ1-6	.	TGTGCCAGCAGCTTAAACGCGAATTCACCCCTCCACTTT	CASSLNANSPLHF
TRBV5-1	TRBD1	TRBJ2-2	.	TGCGCCAGCAGCAGGGGACAGGGGAACACCGGGGAGCTGTTTTTT	CASSRGQGNTGELFF
TRBV5-1	TRBD1	TRBJ2-7	.	TGCGCCAGCAGCTCCGGGACAGGGTACGAGCAGTACTTC	CASSSGTGYEQYF
TRBV18	TRBD1	TRBJ1-1	.	TGTGCCAGCTCACCGAACAGGGGGCGGACTGAAGCTTTCTTT	CASSPNRGRTEAFF
TRBV7-9	TRBD2	TRBJ2-2	.	TGTGCCAGCGTCGATCGGCTAGCGGGGGTCATGACCGGGGAGCTGTTTTTT	CASVDRLAGVMTGELFF
TRBV13	TRBD1	TRBJ1-6	.	TGTGCCAGCAGCTTACACCAGGGGGCGCGTAATTCACCCCTCCACTTT	CASSLHQGARNSPLHF
TRBV5-5	.	TRBJ1-4	once	TGTGCCAGCATGCGGGGCGGGATTAATGAAAAACTGTTTTTT	CASMRGGINEKLFF